This is a list of T cell receptor beta chains from one sample in a study of post-analysis software for immune sequencing data. TCRdb passed the PCR reads through MiXCR, listing each CDR3 protein once. The sample has 750,000 to 950,000 distinct CDR3 sequences; about 45% are singletons. Source material: blood. The source of these receptors is a girl between 5 and 17 years old with multiple sclerosis. The CDR3 runs from the conserved cysteine through the conserved F or W. Fields, in order: J gene, clone size, D gene, V gene, CDR3 DNA, CDR3 protein. A D gene is named only where the DNA matches it firmly. Clone size is given for some rows only: seen once, a few or many times, or a class if the clone is expanded.

j_gene: TRBJ1-2; abundance: few; d_gene: -; v_gene: TRBV20-1; CDR3nt: TGCAGTGCTAGAGACCGCTCTAACTACGGCTACACCTTC; CDR3aa: CSARDRSNYGYTF
j_gene: TRBJ2-5; abundance: -; d_gene: TRBD2; v_gene: TRBV28; CDR3nt: TGTGCCAGCAGTCTTGAGGGACTAGCGGGAGTGGAGACCCAGTACTTC; CDR3aa: CASSLEGLAGVETQYF
j_gene: TRBJ1-2; abundance: -; d_gene: TRBD1; v_gene: TRBV6-1; CDR3nt: TGTGCCAGCAGAGGGTCCGGGACAGAAGGCTATGGCTACACCTTC; CDR3aa: CASRGSGTEGYGYTF
j_gene: TRBJ2-7; abundance: -; d_gene: -; v_gene: TRBV28; CDR3nt: TGTGCCAGCAGTCCGGGGTGGGCCGAGCAGTACTTC; CDR3aa: CASSPGWAEQYF
j_gene: TRBJ2-1; abundance: few; d_gene: TRBD2; v_gene: TRBV28; CDR3nt: TGTGCCAGCAGCTCTTTTGAGGGACTAGGAGGATACAATGAGCAGTTCTTC; CDR3aa: CASSSFEGLGGYNEQFF
j_gene: TRBJ2-1; abundance: few; d_gene: TRBD2; v_gene: TRBV4-1; CDR3nt: TGCGCCAGCAGCCAAGGGGCTAGCGGGAGCTCCTACAATGAGCAGTTCTTC; CDR3aa: CASSQGASGSSYNEQFF
j_gene: TRBJ2-1; abundance: few; d_gene: -; v_gene: TRBV3-1; CDR3nt: TGTGCCAGCACCCGAGGGGTCGGAGACAATGAGCAGTTCTTC; CDR3aa: CASTRGVGDNEQFF
j_gene: TRBJ2-7; abundance: -; d_gene: -; v_gene: TRBV10-3; CDR3nt: TGTGCCATCAAGGAGGGGTATGGGGCAGGGAACTACTACGAGCAGTACTTC; CDR3aa: CAIKEGYGAGNYYEQYF
j_gene: TRBJ2-3; abundance: -; d_gene: -; v_gene: TRBV24-1; CDR3nt: TGTGCCACCAGTGATTTGCGAGGGGCGGGAGATACGCAGTATTTT; CDR3aa: CATSDLRGAGDTQYF
j_gene: TRBJ1-1; abundance: -; d_gene: TRBD1; v_gene: TRBV5-1; CDR3nt: TGCGCCAGCAGCTTAGGGACAGTACCTGGGGCCACTGAAGCTTTCTTT; CDR3aa: CASSLGTVPGATEAFF
j_gene: TRBJ1-4; abundance: few; d_gene: -; v_gene: TRBV20-1; CDR3nt: TGCAGTGCTAGAGTGAGTGCAACTAATGAAAAACTGTTTTTT; CDR3aa: CSARVSATNEKLFF
j_gene: TRBJ1-5; abundance: -; d_gene: TRBD1; v_gene: TRBV10-2; CDR3nt: TGCGCCAGCAGAGGACAGGCCGCACAGCCCCAGCATTTT; CDR3aa: CASRGQAAQPQHF
j_gene: TRBJ2-2; abundance: -; d_gene: -; v_gene: TRBV7-9; CDR3nt: TGTGCCAGCAGCTCCCTTAGCCTCGGCGGTACGAACACCGGGGAGCTGTTTTTT; CDR3aa: CASSSLSLGGTNTGELFF
j_gene: TRBJ1-6; abundance: -; d_gene: -; v_gene: TRBV7-2; CDR3nt: TGTGCCAGCAGCTTAGTTCGATTATCCGACTCACCCCTCCACTTT; CDR3aa: CASSLVRLSDSPLHF
j_gene: TRBJ2-6; abundance: -; d_gene: -; v_gene: TRBV29-1; CDR3nt: TGCAGCGTTATTGGACGGAGCTCTGGGGCCAACGTCCTGACTTTC; CDR3aa: CSVIGRSSGANVLTF
j_gene: TRBJ1-2; abundance: -; d_gene: -; v_gene: TRBV9; CDR3nt: TGTGCCAGCAGCGTAGGACAGTCTAACTATGGCTACACCTTC; CDR3aa: CASSVGQSNYGYTF
j_gene: TRBJ2-7; abundance: -; d_gene: TRBD2; v_gene: TRBV29-1; CDR3nt: TGCAGCGTTGAGATTGGGGGGGACGAGCAGTACTTC; CDR3aa: CSVEIGGDEQYF
j_gene: TRBJ2-4; abundance: -; d_gene: TRBD2; v_gene: TRBV15; CDR3nt: TGTGCCACCAGCCCACACAACGGACTAGACCCGTACTTC; CDR3aa: CATSPHNGLDPYF
j_gene: TRBJ2-1; abundance: -; d_gene: TRBD2; v_gene: TRBV29-1; CDR3nt: TGCAGCGTCCTGGGACTAGCGGGAGGGAGCGAGGGTGAGCAGTTCTTC; CDR3aa: CSVLGLAGGSEGEQFF
j_gene: TRBJ2-5; abundance: -; d_gene: TRBD1; v_gene: TRBV7-9; CDR3nt: TGTGCCAGCAGCTTAGAACAGGGGCAAGAGACCCAGTACTTC; CDR3aa: CASSLEQGQETQYF
j_gene: TRBJ2-7; abundance: few; d_gene: -; v_gene: TRBV5-1; CDR3nt: TGCGCCAGCAGCTTGGCTCCCAGTCCCATCTTCTCCTACGAGCAGTACTTC; CDR3aa: CASSLAPSPIFSYEQYF
j_gene: TRBJ2-4; abundance: few; d_gene: -; v_gene: TRBV7-2; CDR3nt: TGTGCCAGCAGCCACTCCGGAGGGGGCTCCAAAAACATTCAGTACTTC; CDR3aa: CASSHSGGGSKNIQYF
j_gene: TRBJ1-2; abundance: -; d_gene: -; v_gene: TRBV7-8; CDR3nt: TGTGCCAGCAGCTTAGCGTTTGTGGGGGGCAATGGCTACACCTTC; CDR3aa: CASSLAFVGGNGYTF
j_gene: TRBJ2-1; abundance: many; d_gene: -; v_gene: TRBV4-3; CDR3nt: TGCGCCAGCAGCCAAGAGGGGGGCGGGCGAGGGAATGAGCAGTTCTTC; CDR3aa: CASSQEGGGRGNEQFF
j_gene: TRBJ2-3; abundance: -; d_gene: TRBD2; v_gene: TRBV3-1; CDR3nt: TGTGCCAGCAGCCTTAGCGGGAGTCTTCCAGATACGCAGTATTTT; CDR3aa: CASSLSGSLPDTQYF
j_gene: TRBJ1-6; abundance: -; d_gene: -; v_gene: TRBV6-1; CDR3nt: TGTGCCAGCAGTCAGCTCCCACAGTATTCCTATAATTCACCCCTCCACTTT; CDR3aa: CASSQLPQYSYNSPLHF
j_gene: TRBJ2-3; abundance: few; d_gene: -; v_gene: TRBV24-1; CDR3nt: TGTGCCACCAGTGATTTGATGGGTAAGAGCGGGAGCACAGATACGCAGTATTTT; CDR3aa: CATSDLMGKSGSTDTQYF
j_gene: TRBJ1-4; abundance: -; d_gene: -; v_gene: TRBV24-1; CDR3nt: TGTGCCACCAGTGTTGTGGGACGACAGGATGAGGAAGAAAAACTGTTTTTT; CDR3aa: CATSVVGRQDEEEKLFF
j_gene: TRBJ2-7; abundance: -; d_gene: -; v_gene: TRBV10-3; CDR3nt: TGTGCCATCAGTGAGTCGGGATACGAGCAGTACTTC; CDR3aa: CAISESGYEQYF
j_gene: TRBJ2-7; abundance: once; d_gene: -; v_gene: TRBV9; CDR3nt: TGTGCCAGCAGCACCACCGAGGGGAGTAACGAGCAGTACTTC; CDR3aa: CASSTTEGSNEQYF
j_gene: TRBJ2-3; abundance: once; d_gene: TRBD1; v_gene: TRBV29-1; CDR3nt: TGCAGCGTTGAAGATACGGGGACAGCCAGCAACCCAGATACGCAGTATTTT; CDR3aa: CSVEDTGTASNPDTQYF
j_gene: TRBJ1-4; abundance: -; d_gene: TRBD1; v_gene: TRBV28; CDR3nt: TGTGCCAGCAGCACCTCAGGGACAGAGGACGGAAAATCAACGGTTGGGTTTTTT; CDR3aa: CASSTSGTEDGKSTVGFF
j_gene: TRBJ2-1; abundance: -; d_gene: TRBD2; v_gene: TRBV2; CDR3nt: TGTGCCAGCAGGGAAACCCTAGCGGGAGGTGAGCAGTTCTTC; CDR3aa: CASRETLAGGEQFF
j_gene: TRBJ2-1; abundance: -; d_gene: TRBD2; v_gene: TRBV29-1; CDR3nt: TGCAGCGCCGGGACTACACCCTACAATGAGCAGTTCTTC; CDR3aa: CSAGTTPYNEQFF
j_gene: TRBJ2-7; abundance: few; d_gene: -; v_gene: TRBV5-1; CDR3nt: TGCGCCAGTGAGGGACGCCCGAACTCCTACGAGCAGTACTTC; CDR3aa: CASEGRPNSYEQYF